The following is a T cell receptor beta chain sequence with its context. The sample originates from a study of blood T cell repertoires in COVID-19. Study-level information: COVID-19 samples, acute and convalescent, were from the United States, Italy and Spain. The analysed material was cDNA or gDNA that came from T cells, B-cell-depleted T cells, or PBMCs.

Per the original methods: Cell counts per sample came from amplifying reference gene primers. TCRdb keeps only in-frame clones here, not all; method: immunoSEQ multiplex PCR. From that table come the V and J calls and clone size; the DNA was used to work out D and trimming. Of about 200,000 clones listed, about 82% are singletons. The TCR sequence derives from a man aged 60 to 75 with COVID-19, enrolled during active disease. The sample was peripheral blood.

In nucleotides, the CDR3 is TGTGCCAGCCGGAACAGGGTAAATGAGCAGTTCTTC. Translation: CASRNRVNEQFF. The chain links TRBV12-3 or TRBV12-4 to TRBJ2-1; a possible D gene is TRBD1 (6 bases). The germline V and J ends were trimmed by 8 bases and 7 bases, with 12 bases remaining between them. The CDR3 is 12 amino acids.